This entry lists 28 T cell receptor beta chains sequenced from one sample in a study of T cell responses to AZD1222 COVID-19 vaccine. The assay was immunoSEQ multiplex PCR, and TCRdb's table has in-frame clones only and misses some. Of around 99,000 clones in the sample, roughly 90% are singletons; the top ten hold roughly 7%. Sample: peripheral blood, taken on day 0 of AZD1222 vaccination. Source of these receptors: an adult in good health.

Here the CDR3 DNA reads TGTGCCAGTAGTGTGTCCGGGACAGGAAACACCATATATTTT. It yields the protein CASSVSGTGNTIYF. The chain links TRBV19 to TRBJ1-3; D may be TRBD1 (6 bases). The germline CDR1 and CDR2 sequences are LNHDA and SQIVND (reference sequence). This CDR3 contains 14 residues. V lost 5 bases, J lost 4 bases, and 12 bases lay in between.

This sequence joins TRBV19 and TRBJ1-2, with a tentative D call TRBD1 (5 bases). The ends were cut back, 2 bases at V and 2 bases at J, with 12 bases in the middle. The CDR3 is 15 amino acids. Germline V gene data show CDR1 as LNHDA and CDR2 as SQIVND (reference sequence). CDR3 bases: TGTGCCAGTAGTATAAGGGCCAGGGTCAACTATGGCTACACCTTC. This encodes CASSIRARVNYGYTF.

The gene calls are TRBV24-1 and TRBJ1-1; possible D gene TRBD1, 6 bases. Germline loops: CDR1 KGHDR, CDR2 SFDVKD. V dropped 9 bases and J dropped 1 base, with 11 bases sitting between them. The length of the CDR3 is 13 residues. CDR3 protein: CATEGGPNTEAFF. The CDR3 DNA follows: TGTGCCACCGAAGGGGGGCCGAACACTGAAGCTTTCTTT.

The rearrangement joins TRBV16 to TRBJ1-5, with D possibly being TRBD1 (5 bases). Germline V gene sequence: CDR1 KGHSY, CDR2 FQNENV. The CDR3 contains 13 residues. V was pared by 4 bases and J by 7 bases, with 11 bases between. In DNA, the CDR3 is TGTGCCAGCAGCCCTCAGGAGGGGCAGCCCCAGCATTTT. Its protein is CASSPQEGQPQHF.

CDR3 in DNA: TGTGCCAGCAGAGGGACAGGGGGAAACTATGGCTACACCTTC. It translates to CASRGTGGNYGYTF. This chain connects TRBV27 to TRBJ1-2; 11 bases agree with TRBD1. Trimming cost V 6 bases and J 2 bases; bases outside gene matches: 2. Germline V lookup: CDR1 MNHEY, CDR2 SMNVEV (reference sequence). CDR3 length: 14 residues.

V and J are TRBV24-1 and TRBJ1-5; D unresolved. CDR3 length: 16 residues. The germline V gene has CDR1 KGHDR and CDR2 SFDVKD. V lost 0 bases and J 0 bases, leaving 8 bases between the germline ends. The CDR3 coding sequence is TGTGCCACCAGTGATTTGAACGGACCTAGCAATCAGCCCCAGCATTTT. Its translation: CATSDLNGPSNQPQHF.

The rearrangement links TRBV12-3 or TRBV12-4 to TRBJ2-7; perhaps D is TRBD1 or TRBD2 (5 bases each). This CDR3 spans 13 amino acids. Trimming cost V 7 bases and J 3 bases, with 13 bases left between them. CDR3 protein: CASTGDGNYEQYF. As DNA, the CDR3 is TGTGCCAGCACCGGGGACGGCAACTACGAGCAGTACTTC.

The V and J genes are TRBV7-2 and TRBJ1-4; D is unresolved. Germline CDR1 and CDR2: SGHTA and FQGNSA. CDR3 length: 15 residues. V lost 0 bases, J lost 2 bases, and 7 bases lay in between. CDR3 DNA: TGTGCCAGCAGCTTAGCCGGGCCGACTAATGAAAAACTGTTTTTT. This gives the protein CASSLAGPTNEKLFF.

The chain is built from TRBV3-1 (or the pseudogene TRBV3-2) and TRBJ2-1, with 7 nucleotides matching TRBD2. Losses at the gene ends were 4 bases for V and 3 bases for J; bases not matched to a gene: 9. This CDR3 has 16 amino acids. In germline, CDR1 is LGHDT, CDR2 YNNKEL (reference sequence). The CDR3 loop reads CASSPGVAGRYNEQFF. CDR3 nucleotides: TGTGCCAGCAGCCCCGGGGTAGCGGGCCGCTACAATGAGCAGTTCTTC.

The chain is built from TRBV3-1 (or the pseudogene TRBV3-2) and TRBJ2-1; TRBD1 is a possible D gene (5 bases). The CDR3 covers 14 residues. The V gene's germline CDR1 is LGHDT and CDR2 YNNKEL (reference sequence). V shed 1 base and J shed 6 bases, with 10 bases lying between them. The CDR3 region has the DNA TGTGCCAGCAGCCAAGCAGGGCCGGGCAATGAGCAGTTCTTC. It is translated as CASSQAGPGNEQFF.

The V call is TRBV7-9, the J call TRBJ1-1; TRBD1 aligns across 8 bases. Germline V gene lookup returns CDR1 SEHNR and CDR2 FQNEAQ (reference sequence). The CDR3 is 15 amino acids. The ends lost 5 bases at V and 1 base at J; junction bases unmatched: 6. The CDR3 region has the DNA TGTGCCAGCAGCCGACAAGGACAGGGGAACACTGAAGCTTTCTTT. Its protein product is CASSRQGQGNTEAFF.

This clone was observed a few times. This chain uses TRBV5-1 with TRBJ2-5, with 8 positions matching TRBD1. The germline CDR1 and CDR2 sequences are SGHRS and YFSETQ. Unmatched junction bases numbered 7, after V lost 4 bases and J lost 5 bases. This CDR3 region has 14 residues. The CDR3 sequence: CASSLTTGVETQYF. Here the CDR3 DNA reads TGCGCCAGCAGCCTGACGACAGGGGTGGAGACCCAGTACTTC.

In its sample, this clone was seen once. The chain links TRBV5-4 to TRBJ1-6; 7 nucleotides match TRBD1. This CDR3 region has 15 residues. The J segment lost 9 bases and the V segment lost 4 bases, leaving 10 bases of the junction unmatched. The germline CDR1 and CDR2 sequences are SGHNT and YYREEE (reference sequence). CDR3 sequence (DNA): TGTGCCAGCAGCGAACAGGGGAAAAGAGGTTCACCCCTCCACTTT. Its translation: CASSEQGKRGSPLHF.

This chain connects TRBV27 to TRBJ2-3, with D perhaps matching TRBD2 (6 bases). Germline-derived CDR1 and CDR2 are MNHEY and SMNVEV (reference sequence). Trimming cost V 6 bases and J 1 base, with 23 bases left between them. The CDR3 length is 18 residues. The CDR3 is CASSWRTTGLGGTDTQYF. In DNA, the CDR3 is TGTGCCAGCAGCTGGCGAACGACGGGACTCGGGGGCACAGATACGCAGTATTTT.

This rearrangement joins TRBV7-2 to TRBJ1-4; 7 bases are a match to TRBD1. The CDR3 length is 18 residues. Germline CDR1 SGHTA, CDR2 FQGNSA. Trimming removed 5 bases from V and 0 bases from J; junction bases left unmatched: 12. CDR3 DNA: TGTGCCAGCAGCCGTAAGGGACAGACCTATGCAACTAATGAAAAACTGTTTTTT. Translated, it gives CASSRKGQTYATNEKLFF.

This clone was detected only a few times. V is TRBV11-3 and J is TRBJ1-6; D might be TRBD1 (5 bases). Germline CDR1 SGHNT, CDR2 YENEEA. Trimming removed 5 bases at V and 5 bases at J, with 16 bases between. The CDR3 contains 16 residues. The CDR3 region has the DNA TGTGCCAGCAGCAACACATGGGGACTTCATAATTCACCCCTCCACTTT. As protein: CASSNTWGLHNSPLHF.

The chain carries TRBV11-3 and TRBJ2-6; 11 nucleotides match TRBD1. CDR3 size: 18 residues. J gave up 3 bases and V 1 base, and 5 bases lay outside the gene matches. Germline values: CDR1 SGHNT, CDR2 YENEEA. CDR3 protein: CASSLAPGQGVGANVLTF. The CDR3 region has the DNA TGTGCCAGCAGCTTAGCTCCGGGACAGGGGGTTGGGGCCAACGTCCTGACTTTC. Combining the CDR3 with reference TRBV11-3 and TRBJ2-6 gives the whole variable domain EAGVVQSPRYKIIEKKQPVAFWCNPISGHNTLYWYLQNLGQGPELLIRYENEEAVDDSQLPKDRFSAERLKGVDSTLKIQPAELGDSAVYLCASSLAPGQGVGANVLTFGAGSRLTVL.

This chain uses TRBV2 with TRBJ2-1; 9 bases map to TRBD2. Germline loops: CDR1 SNHLY, CDR2 FYNNEI. The CDR3 spans 14 residues. V lost 8 bases to trimming and J lost 2 bases; unmatched junction nucleotides: 4. CDR3 loop: CASSAGGTYNEQFF. In DNA form, the CDR3 reads TGTGCCAGCTCAGCGGGAGGTACCTACAATGAGCAGTTCTTC.

The chain recombines TRBV15 with TRBJ2-7; 8 bases line up with TRBD2. The V gene's germline CDR1 is LNHNV and CDR2 YYDKDF (reference sequence). This CDR3 spans 14 amino acids. V was clipped by 0 bases and J by 3 bases; unmatched bases: 1. The CDR3 DNA reads TGTGCCACCAGCAGAGAGAGCGGGAGCTACGAGCAGTACTTC. Protein: CATSRESGSYEQYF.

The gene calls are TRBV29-1 and TRBJ1-2; D may be TRBD1 (5 bases). Per the germline V gene, CDR1 is SQVTM and CDR2 is ANQGSEA. The CDR3 runs to 12 residues. V was trimmed by 3 bases and J by 8 bases, leaving 13 bases between them. CDR3 region: CSVEGDFGGYTF. The DNA for the CDR3 is TGCAGCGTTGAGGGGGACTTTGGCGGCTACACCTTC.

This chain links TRBV5-1 with TRBJ2-2; 9 bases are shared with TRBD1. CDR1 and CDR2 (germline): SGHRS, YFSETQ. V lost 5 bases to trimming and J lost 7 bases; unmatched junction nucleotides: 9. This CDR3 spans 15 amino acids. The CDR3 DNA reads as TGCGCCAGCAGGCAAACACAGGGGGCGAGCGGGGAGCTGTTTTTT. Its translation: CASRQTQGASGELFF.

The chain combines TRBV11-3 with TRBJ2-2; D is possibly TRBD2 (6 bases). V was clipped by 8 bases and J by 2 bases, with 18 bases between them. This CDR3 is 16 amino acids long. Germline loops: CDR1 SGHNT, CDR2 YENEEA. The CDR3 DNA follows: TGTGCCAGCGTCCTAAGGGCGGGATTTAACACCGGGGAGCTGTTTTTT. This codes for CASVLRAGFNTGELFF.

This chain uses TRBV7-3 with TRBJ2-2, with 10 bases that match TRBD1. Germline CDR1 is SGHTA and CDR2 is FQGTGA. Unmatched junction bases numbered 3, after V lost 1 base and J lost 4 bases. The CDR3 runs 16 residues. CDR3 amino acids: CASSLRQGASTGELFF. In DNA form, the CDR3 reads TGTGCCAGCAGCTTAAGACAGGGGGCCAGCACCGGGGAGCTGTTTTTT.

The chain employs TRBV24-1 and TRBJ2-5, with D perhaps given as TRBD1 or TRBD2 (5 bases each). The V gene lost 1 base and the J gene lost 5 bases, with 13 bases spanning the gap. Germline CDR1 is KGHDR and CDR2 is SFDVKD. The CDR3 totals 15 residues. CDR3 DNA sequence: TGTGCCACCAGTGATTTTGGGGGTGGGGTGGAGACCCAGTACTTC. Its translation: CATSDFGGGVETQYF.

In this sample, this clone turned up once. The chain links TRBV30 to TRBJ1-6, with a possible D match to TRBD1 (5 bases). This CDR3 contains 16 residues. Germline CDR1 reads GTSNPN; CDR2 reads SVGIG (reference sequence). V lost 0 bases, J lost 9 bases, and 18 bases lay in between. The CDR3 DNA reads TGTGCCTGGAGTGTACCAGGGACCACTAGGGTTTCACCCCTCCACTTT. Translation: CAWSVPGTTRVSPLHF. The variable domain in full, with the rest retrieved from reference TRBV30 and TRBJ1-6, is SQTIHQWPATLVQPVGSPLSLECTVEGTSNPNLYWYRQAAGRGLQLLFYSVGIGQISSEVPQNLSASRPQDRQFILSSKKLLLSDSGFYLCAWSVPGTTRVSPLHFGNGTRLTVT.

V gene TRBV3-1 (or the pseudogene TRBV3-2) combines with J gene TRBJ1-1, with D possibly being TRBD1 (5 bases). There are 11 residues in the CDR3. V was shortened by 0 bases and J by 12 bases, with 8 bases between the two germline ends. CDR1 LGHDT and CDR2 YNNKEL come from the germline V gene (reference sequence). The CDR3 region is CASSQDRVPFF. CDR3 coding DNA: TGTGCCAGCAGCCAAGACAGGGTCCCTTTCTTT.

This rearrangement joins TRBV5-1 to TRBJ1-3; 10 positions agree with TRBD1. This CDR3 is 15 amino acids long. V dropped 4 bases and J dropped 4; count of bases not matched to a gene: 5. The germline gives CDR1 SGHRS, CDR2 YFSETQ. CDR3 loop: CASSVGQGTGNTIYF. CDR3 sequence (DNA): TGCGCCAGCAGCGTGGGACAGGGGACCGGAAACACCATATATTTT.

This clone was observed a single time. The chain uses TRBV28 and TRBJ1-2, with 8 bases aligning to TRBD1. J lost 5 bases, V lost 4 bases, and 9 bases had no gene match. The CDR3 consists of 15 residues. Germline values: CDR1 MDHEN, CDR2 SYDVKM. CDR3 nucleotides: TGTGCCAGCAGTTCGGCGACGGGACAGGATTATGGCTACACCTTC. This translates into CASSSATGQDYGYTF.